This T cell receptor (beta chain) was sequenced during a study of T cell changes during pregnancy in multiple sclerosis. Repertoires were generated with immunoSEQ multiplex PCR, while TCRdb's copy carries only in-frame clones and drops some. The sample carries around 99,000 clones, 85% to 95% recorded once. The CDR3 is 14 amino acids. Germline CDR1 and CDR2: SGHVS and FQNEAQ. The junction had 5 bases not matched to a gene; V was cut back by 4 bases and J by 5 bases. This specimen was peripheral blood, taken in the first trimester of pregnancy. This sequence was found in a female donor with multiple sclerosis, enrolled in a pregnancy study. The genes are TRBV7-8 and TRBJ2-5, with 9 nucleotides matching TRBD1. The CDR3 protein is CASSSGTGRETQYF. CDR3 coding DNA: TGTGCCAGCAGCTCCGGGACAGGGCGCGAGACCCAGTACTTC.